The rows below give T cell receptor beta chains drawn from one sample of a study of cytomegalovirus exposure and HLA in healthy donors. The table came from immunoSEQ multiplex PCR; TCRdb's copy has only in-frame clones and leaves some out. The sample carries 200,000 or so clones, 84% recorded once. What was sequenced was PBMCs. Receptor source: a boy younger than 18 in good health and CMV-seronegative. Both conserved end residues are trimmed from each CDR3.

ASSFSGPTYEQY TRBJ2-7 TRBV5-1
ASSFADSRYEQY TRBJ2-7 TRBV7-8
ASSFKTGGEQF TRBJ2-1 TRBV7-3
ASSLAAGGLWNTEAF TRBJ1-1 TRBV5-1
ASRRGGDTQY TRBJ2-3 TRBV11-2
ASRQDQNTEAF TRBJ1-1 TRBV2
ASSIDRTYEQY TRBJ2-7 TRBV7-8
ASSLDPQEQY TRBJ2-7 TRBV5-5
ASSPPTHQETQY TRBJ2-5 TRBV28
ASSFSFPGDTQY TRBJ2-3 TRBV7-9
ASNSGVAKNIQY TRBJ2-4 TRBV9